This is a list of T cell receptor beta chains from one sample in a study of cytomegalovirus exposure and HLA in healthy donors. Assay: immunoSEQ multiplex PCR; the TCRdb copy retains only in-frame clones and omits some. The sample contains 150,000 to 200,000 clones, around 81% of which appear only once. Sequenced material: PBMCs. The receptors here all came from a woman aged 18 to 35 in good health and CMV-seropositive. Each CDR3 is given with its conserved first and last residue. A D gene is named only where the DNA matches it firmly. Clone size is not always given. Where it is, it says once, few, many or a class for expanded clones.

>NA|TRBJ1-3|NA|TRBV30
CAWRNSGGNTIYF
TGTGCCTGGAGAAACAGTGGGGGAAACACCATATATTTT
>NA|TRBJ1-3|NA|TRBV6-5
CASSYGSSGNTIYF
TGTGCCAGCAGTTATGGCAGCTCTGGAAACACCATATATTTT
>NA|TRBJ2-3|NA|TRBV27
CASSFSPDTQYF
TGTGCCAGCAGTTTCTCCCCAGATACGCAGTATTTT
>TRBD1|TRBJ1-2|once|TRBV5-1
CASSLEGGAFGYTF
TGCGCCAGCAGCTTGGAAGGGGGCGCTTTTGGCTACACCTTC
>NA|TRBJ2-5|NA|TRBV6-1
CASSEGGGETQYF
TGTGCCAGCAGTGAAGGGGGCGGAGAGACCCAGTACTTC
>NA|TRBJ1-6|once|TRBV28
CASGRDQGSPLHF
TGTGCCAGCGGCAGGGATCAGGGTTCACCCCTCCACTTT
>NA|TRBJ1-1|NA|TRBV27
CASSWSPGTEAFF
TGTGCCAGCAGTTGGTCTCCGGGCACTGAAGCTTTCTTT
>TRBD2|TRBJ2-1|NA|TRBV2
CASSEEGTSWDEQFF
TGTGCCAGCAGTGAGGAGGGGACTAGCTGGGATGAGCAGTTCTTC
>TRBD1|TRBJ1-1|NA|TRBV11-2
CASSLVARDRGTEAFF
TGTGCCAGCAGCTTAGTAGCCCGGGACAGGGGCACTGAAGCTTTCTTT
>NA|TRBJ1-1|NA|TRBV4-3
CASSQDSWNTEAFF
TGCGCCAGCAGCCAAGACTCTTGGAACACTGAAGCTTTCTTT
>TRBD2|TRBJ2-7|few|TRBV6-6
CASSPGTSGTYEQYF
TGTGCCAGCAGCCCCGGGACTAGCGGAACCTACGAGCAGTACTTC
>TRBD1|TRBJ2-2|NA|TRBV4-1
CASSQARRGTGELFF
TGCGCCAGCAGCCAAGCGCGCAGGGGGACCGGGGAGCTGTTTTTT
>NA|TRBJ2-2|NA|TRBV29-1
CSVMTGNTGELFF
TGCAGCGTCATGACAGGGAACACCGGGGAGCTGTTTTTT
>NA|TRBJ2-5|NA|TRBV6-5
CASSPRTGVAETQYF
TGTGCCAGCAGCCCCAGGACGGGAGTTGCAGAGACCCAGTACTTC
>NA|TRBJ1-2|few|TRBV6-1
CASSEWSGDIPNYGYTF
TGTGCCAGCAGTGAATGGTCAGGGGATATCCCGAACTATGGCTACACCTTC
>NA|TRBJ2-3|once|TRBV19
CASKEPGTELFSTDTQYF
TGTGCCAGTAAGGAACCAGGAACCGAATTATTCAGCACAGATACGCAGTATTTT
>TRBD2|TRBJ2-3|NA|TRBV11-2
CASSVGGGADTQYF
TGTGCCAGCAGCGTAGGCGGGGGGGCGGATACGCAGTATTTT
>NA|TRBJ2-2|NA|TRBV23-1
CASSQGGGRENTGELFF
TGCGCCAGCAGTCAGGGAGGCGGCAGGGAGAACACCGGGGAGCTGTTTTTT
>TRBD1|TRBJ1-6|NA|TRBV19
CAIGQGNSPLHF
TGTGCCATCGGACAGGGAAATTCACCCCTCCACTTT
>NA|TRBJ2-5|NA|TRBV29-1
CSAGRGPETQYF
TGCAGCGCTGGGCGGGGGCCAGAGACCCAGTACTTC
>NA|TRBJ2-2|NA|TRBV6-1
CARRGGDTGELFF
TGTGCCAGACGCGGAGGGGACACCGGGGAGCTGTTTTTT
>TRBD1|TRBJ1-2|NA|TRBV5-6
CASSLTGAGYTF
TGTGCCAGCAGCTTGACAGGGGCTGGCTACACCTTC
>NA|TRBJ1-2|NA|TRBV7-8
CASSLGQESGYTF
TGTGCCAGCAGCTTAGGACAGGAGAGTGGCTACACCTTC
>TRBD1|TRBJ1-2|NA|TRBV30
CAFGPKGQGTYGYTF
TGTGCCTTCGGCCCCAAGGGACAGGGGACGTATGGCTACACCTTC
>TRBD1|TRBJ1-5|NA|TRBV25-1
CASSDRGNQPQHF
TGTGCCAGCAGCGACAGGGGCAATCAGCCCCAGCATTTT
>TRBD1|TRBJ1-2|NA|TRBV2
CARTGGNGYTF
TGTGCCAGGACAGGGGGCAATGGCTACACCTTC
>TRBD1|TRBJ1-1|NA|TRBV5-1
CASSAPQGGTEAFF
TGCGCCAGCAGCGCCCCACAGGGGGGCACTGAAGCTTTCTTT
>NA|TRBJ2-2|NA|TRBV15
CATSRGGKHELFF
TGTGCCACCAGCAGAGGCGGGAAGCATGAGCTGTTTTTT
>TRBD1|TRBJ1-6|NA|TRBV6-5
CASSYMGQTLHF
TGTGCCAGCAGTTACATGGGACAGACGCTCCACTTT
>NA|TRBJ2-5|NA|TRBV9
CASSVGTGETQYF
TGTGCCAGCAGCGTAGGTACAGGGGAGACCCAGTACTTC
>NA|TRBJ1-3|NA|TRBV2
CASSADTSSGNTIYF
TGTGCCAGCAGTGCCGACACGAGCTCTGGAAACACCATATATTTT
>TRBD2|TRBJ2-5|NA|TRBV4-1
CASSQVSGTLAGLQYF
TGCGCCAGCAGCCAAGTGTCCGGAACCTTAGCGGGGCTACAGTACTTC
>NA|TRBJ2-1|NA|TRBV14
CASSQVGKFLNEQFF
TGTGCCAGCAGCCAAGTCGGGAAGTTTCTGAATGAGCAGTTCTTC
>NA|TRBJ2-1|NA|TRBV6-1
CASSEAKRLQRNEQFF
TGTGCCAGCAGTGAAGCTAAGAGGTTACAAAGGAATGAGCAGTTCTTC
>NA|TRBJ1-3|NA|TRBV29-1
CSVEIGSGNTIYF
TGCAGCGTTGAAATCGGTTCTGGAAACACCATATATTTT
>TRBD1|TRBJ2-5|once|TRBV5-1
CASSLGGGSLIQETQYF
TGCGCCAGCAGCTTGGGAGGGGGCAGCTTGATTCAAGAGACCCAGTACTTC
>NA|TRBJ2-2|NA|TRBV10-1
CASSGPLANTGELFF
TGCGCCAGCAGTGGGCCGCTCGCGAACACCGGGGAGCTGTTTTTT
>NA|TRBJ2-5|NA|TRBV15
CATKMGREEVETQYF
TGTGCCACCAAGATGGGCAGGGAGGAGGTAGAGACCCAGTACTTC
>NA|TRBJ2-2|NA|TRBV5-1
CASSIWTDEELFF
TGCGCCAGCAGCATTTGGACAGACGAGGAACTGTTTTTT
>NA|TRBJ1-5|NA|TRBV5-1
CASSSLGGKDQPQHF
TGCGCCAGCAGCTCGCTCGGGGGGAAGGATCAGCCCCAGCATTTT
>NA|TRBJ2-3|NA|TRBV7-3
CASSPGFAGTDTQYF
TGTGCCAGCAGCCCCGGGTTTGCGGGCACAGATACGCAGTATTTT
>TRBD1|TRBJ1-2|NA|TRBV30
CAARSGTGAGYTF
TGTGCTGCCCGTTCAGGGACAGGGGCGGGCTACACCTTC
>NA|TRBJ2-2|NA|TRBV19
CASSSQANTGELFF
TGTGCCAGTAGTAGCCAGGCTAACACCGGGGAGCTGTTTTTT
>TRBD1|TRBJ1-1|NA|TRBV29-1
CSVESSGTGGAVAEAFF
TGCAGCGTTGAATCCTCCGGGACAGGGGGCGCAGTCGCTGAAGCTTTCTTT
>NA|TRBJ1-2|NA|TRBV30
CAWKEYGYTF
TGTGCCTGGAAAGAGTATGGCTACACCTTC
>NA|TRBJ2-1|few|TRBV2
CASRTGGSYNEQFF
TGTGCCAGCCGAACGGGTGGTTCCTACAATGAGCAGTTCTTC
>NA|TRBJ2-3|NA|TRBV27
CASSQGGGGDTQYF
TGTGCCAGCAGTCAAGGTGGGGGCGGAGATACGCAGTATTTT
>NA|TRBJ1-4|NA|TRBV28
CASSFAPSSGDNEKLFF
TGTGCCAGCAGTTTCGCCCCCTCTTCCGGGGATAATGAAAAACTGTTTTTT
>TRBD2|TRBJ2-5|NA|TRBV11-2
CASSGQGAGEETQYF
TGTGCCAGCAGCGGACAAGGGGCGGGGGAAGAGACCCAGTACTTC
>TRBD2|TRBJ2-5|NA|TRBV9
CAGSVRELAGGQETQYF
TGTGCCGGCAGCGTAAGGGAACTAGCGGGGGGACAAGAGACCCAGTACTTC
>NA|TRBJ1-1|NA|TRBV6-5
CASRSGLNTEAFF
TGTGCCAGCAGATCGGGGTTGAACACTGAAGCTTTCTTT
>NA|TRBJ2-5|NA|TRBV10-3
CAISESTSTETQYF
TGTGCCATCAGTGAGTCAACTAGCACAGAGACCCAGTACTTC